This T cell receptor beta chain stems from a study of blood T cells in healthy people across ages. Study results and limitations: Compared with aged donors, long-lived donors showed fewer expanded clones, suggesting selection.

A remark on this clonotype: Its matching antigen is unknown.

The authors ran a second PCR of about 7 to 11 cycles using a sample-barcoded 5' primer and a J-beta primer mix. TCRdb re-called the 5' RACE reads through MiXCR, storing one row per CDR3 protein. The table lists 700,000 to 1,000,000 distinct CDR3 sequences, 40% to 50% of them singletons. This CDR3 is built from 14 residues. V was clipped by 4 bases and J by 8 bases, with 18 bases between them. Material: blood. The chain joins TRBV12-3 or TRBV12-4 to TRBJ2-7; no reliable D call. This TCR came from a man between 60 and 75 years old in good health. CDR3 in amino acids: CASSSSPGLGKQYF. CDR3 bases: TGTGCCAGCAGTTCCTCCCCGGGCCTCGGCAAGCAGTACTTC.